These T cell receptor beta chains were read from a single sample in a study of blood T cell repertoires in COVID-19. Assay used: immunoSEQ multiplex PCR; TCRdb lists only in-frame clones, some missing. The profile shows about 190,000 clones, more than 70% of them singletons. The sequencing input was peripheral blood. Source of these receptors: a woman older than 75 with active or convalescent COVID-19. Each CDR3 is given with its conserved first and last residue. D genes are given only for firm matches. Part of the rows lack a size; the others show once, few, many or a class for expanded clones.

few 13 TRBJ1-1 TRBV28 - CASSLIGGAEAFF TGTGCCAGCAGTTTAATTGGAGGAGCTGAAGCTTTCTTT
- 13 TRBJ2-1 TRBV27 - CASSIGSYNEQFF TGTGCCAGCAGTATCGGGAGTTACAATGAGCAGTTCTTC
- 17 TRBJ2-1 TRBV4-1 TRBD2 CASSHQLAGGAYNEQFF TGCGCCAGCAGCCACCAACTAGCGGGGGGGGCCTACAATGAGCAGTTCTTC
- 12 TRBJ1-1 TRBV6-5 TRBD1 CASSRQGAEAFF TGTGCCAGCAGCAGACAGGGGGCTGAAGCTTTCTTT
- 15 TRBJ2-3 TRBV7-6 - CASSPHTESTDTQYF TGTGCCAGCAGCCCTCACACCGAAAGCACAGATACGCAGTATTTT
- 13 TRBJ2-5 TRBV5-4 TRBD1 CASSWNRGETQYF TGTGCCAGCAGCTGGAACAGGGGCGAGACCCAGTACTTC
- 15 TRBJ2-5 TRBV4-1 - CASSQGTGPEETQYF TGCGCCAGCAGCCAGGGAACAGGGCCCGAAGAGACCCAGTACTTC
- 15 TRBJ1-6 TRBV7-9 - CASSFSGGVNSPLHF TGTGCCAGCAGCTTTAGTGGAGGGGTGAATTCACCCCTCCACTTT
- 16 TRBJ2-7 TRBV4-2 TRBD2 CASSQEPSGGDYEQYF TGTGCCAGCAGCCAAGAGCCTAGCGGGGGGGACTACGAGCAGTACTTC
- 14 TRBJ2-7 TRBV5-5 TRBD1 CASSLKDRGNEQYF TGTGCCAGCAGCTTGAAGGACAGGGGTAACGAGCAGTACTTC
few 15 TRBJ2-1 TRBV18 TRBD2 CASSPLTSGGNEQFF TGTGCCAGCTCACCTCTAACTAGCGGGGGAAATGAGCAGTTCTTC
- 14 TRBJ2-5 TRBV25-1 TRBD1 CASSEIGQGAVQYF TGTGCCAGCAGTGAAATAGGACAGGGTGCCGTCCAGTACTTC
- 14 TRBJ2-7 TRBV6-2/TRBV6-3 - CASSYSQGLYEQYF TGTGCCAGCAGTTACTCGCAGGGTCTCTACGAGCAGTACTTC
- 16 TRBJ2-5 TRBV28 TRBD2 CASSPTQRGEKETQYF TGTGCCAGCAGTCCTACCCAGCGGGGGGAAAAAGAGACCCAGTACTTC
- 16 TRBJ2-3 TRBV30 TRBD2 CAWSVLEAGGPDTQYF TGTGCCTGGAGTGTACTGGAGGCGGGGGGGCCAGATACGCAGTATTTT
- 13 TRBJ1-1 TRBV30 TRBD1 CAWRETGGFEAFF TGTGCCTGGAGAGAGACAGGGGGTTTTGAAGCTTTCTTT
few 15 TRBJ1-6 TRBV11-2 - CASSEQGGENSPLHF TGTGCCAGCAGCGAGCAGGGCGGGGAAAATTCACCCCTCCACTTT
- 17 TRBJ1-1 TRBV7-9 TRBD1 CASSARTGTGAPTEAFF TGTGCCAGCAGCGCTAGAACCGGGACAGGGGCCCCCACTGAAGCTTTCTTT
- 13 TRBJ1-6 TRBV11-3 - CASSLDQGSPLHF TGTGCCAGCAGCTTAGATCAGGGGTCACCCCTCCACTTT
- 13 TRBJ2-7 TRBV30 TRBD1 CAWTGTASYEQYF TGTGCCTGGACCGGGACAGCGTCCTACGAGCAGTACTTC
- 16 TRBJ2-5 TRBV5-1 TRBD2 CASSPGTSGVEETQYF TGCGCCAGCAGCCCCGGGACTAGCGGGGTCGAAGAGACCCAGTACTTC
- 17 TRBJ1-2 TRBV13 - CASSFSDLTAQNYGYTF TGTGCCAGCAGCTTCTCTGACTTGACAGCTCAAAACTATGGCTACACCTTC
- 14 TRBJ2-3 TRBV11-3 TRBD2 CASSLDGGAYTQYF TGTGCCAGCAGCTTAGACGGGGGGGCTTATACGCAGTATTTT
- 14 TRBJ1-2 TRBV28 - CASNKAGDNYGYTF TGTGCCAGCAATAAGGCAGGGGATAACTATGGCTACACCTTC
- 14 TRBJ1-5 TRBV5-1 TRBD1 CASSPDRGNQPQHF TGCGCCAGCAGCCCCGACAGGGGCAATCAGCCCCAGCATTTT